This TCR beta chain was identified in a study of shared clonotypes between healthy human individuals. As for the study in general: The donor pool was made up of a couple of women and a few men aged 18 to 49.

Germline-derived CDR1 and CDR2 are SGHRS and YFSETQ. The CDR3 runs 15 residues. Trimming removed 0 bases at V and 2 bases at J, with 12 bases between. Findings of the study overall: There were few donors, and this limited the genetic and exposure-history diversity represented.

As concerns this clone: Its antigen is not identified. At the DNA level, this CDR3 is encoded by other sequences in the same sample as well.

Some clones are missing from TCRdb's copy, which holds only in-frame ones; the method was immunoSEQ multiplex PCR. The sample includes 2 million to 2.5 million clones, around 92% of them seen just once. The receptor was isolated from a man younger than 35 in good health. Some clones in this sample may be carry-over from other donors' samples. V and J are TRBV5-1 and TRBJ2-7, with D unclear. The sample comprised naive CD4+ T cells from PBMCs. As to subset: CD45RA+ positively selected. CDR3 protein: CASSLAGGSPYEQYF. In nucleotides, the CDR3 is TGCGCCAGCAGCTTGGCCGGCGGAAGCCCCTACGAGCAGTACTTC.